Below, 28 T cell receptor beta chains from the same sample are listed, as sequenced in a study of graft-versus-host responses after intestinal transplantation. Profiled with immunoSEQ multiplex PCR; TCRdb holds only in-frame clones, not every one. The table includes tens of thousands of clones, 85% to 95% detected once. Specimen: PBMCs, collected roughly 39 weeks after intestinal transplant. The receptors were sampled from a human patient who received an intestinal transplant, so some T cells may come from the graft donor.

CDR3 coding DNA: TGTGCCAGCAGTGAGGGGCTTACGCGAAGACCTGGAAACACCATATATTTT. It encodes CASSEGLTRRPGNTIYF. This rearrangement joins TRBV6-4 to TRBJ1-3; perhaps TRBD1 as D (5 bases). CDR3 length: 17 residues. The V end was cut by 3 bases, the J end by 2 bases, with 17 bases between. The V gene's germline CDR1 is MRHNA and CDR2 SNTAGT.

The chain recombines TRBV4-2 with TRBJ1-2, with D possibly TRBD1 on 5 matching bases. CDR3 length equals 16 residues. Germline lookup yields CDR1 LGHNA and CDR2 YNFKEQ. Trimming removed 0 bases at V and 5 bases at J, with 16 bases between. Here the CDR3 DNA reads TGTGCCAGCAGCCAAGATAAAAGGGGTCCGGGGTATGGCTACACCTTC. Translation: CASSQDKRGPGYGYTF.

This clone was found once. The chain uses TRBV6-6 and TRBJ2-2; tentative D call: TRBD1 (6 bases). The CDR3 spans 15 residues. CDR1 and CDR2 (germline): MNHNY, SVGAGI (reference sequence). V lost 4 bases and J 1 base, leaving 10 bases between the germline ends. The CDR3 sequence: CASSSVRGNTGELFF. DNA of the CDR3: TGTGCCAGCAGTTCCGTCAGGGGGAACACCGGGGAGCTGTTTTTT.

The chain recombines TRBV28 with TRBJ1-5; the match to TRBD1 covers 7 bases. The CDR3 is 17 amino acids. V shed 4 bases, J shed 2 bases, and the junction held 11 bases outside the gene matches. CDR1 and CDR2 (germline): MDHEN, SYDVKM. CDR3 sequence (DNA): TGTGCCAGCAGTTATCTGACAGGGAGAGTGGGCAATCAGCCCCAGCATTTT. It is translated as CASSYLTGRVGNQPQHF.

V usage is TRBV11-2 and J usage is TRBJ2-3, with D unclear. Germline-derived CDR1 and CDR2 are SGHAT and FQNNGV. The CDR3 runs 17 residues. V was pared by 0 bases and J by 0 bases, with 13 bases between. In DNA form, the CDR3 reads TGTGCCAGCAGCTTAGAGGCAGAGACGCTAAGCACAGATACGCAGTATTTT. This codes for CASSLEAETLSTDTQYF.

V is TRBV5-1 and J is TRBJ2-7, with 8 bases aligning to TRBD1. Germline assignment: CDR1 SGHRS and CDR2 YFSETQ. J was trimmed by 1 base and V by 2 bases; bases with no gene match: 8. The CDR3 sequence is 16 residues long. CDR3 protein: CASSLTPTGASYEQYF. DNA of the CDR3: TGCGCCAGCAGCTTAACCCCGACAGGGGCTTCCTACGAGCAGTACTTC.

V gene TRBV5-4 combines with J gene TRBJ1-4, with 9 bases that match TRBD1. J lost 0 bases, V lost 4 bases, and 4 bases had no gene match. Germline V gene sequence: CDR1 SGHNT, CDR2 YYREEE (reference sequence). The CDR3 contains 16 residues. The CDR3 region is CASSDGQGPTNEKLFF. The CDR3 coding sequence is TGTGCCAGCAGCGATGGACAGGGGCCAACTAATGAAAAACTGTTTTTT.

This chain uses TRBV4-2 with TRBJ2-2; D may be TRBD2 (6 bases). Per germline, CDR1 LGHNA and CDR2 YNFKEQ. Deletions cut 1 base from V and 5 bases from J, with 11 bases between. This CDR3 region has 15 residues. As DNA, the CDR3 is TGTGCCAGCAGCCAAGTAGGAGGGAGAACCGGGGAGCTGTTTTTT. This codes for CASSQVGGRTGELFF.

The V call is TRBV27, the J call TRBJ2-7, with a weak D call TRBD1 (6 bases). The V gene lost 0 bases and the J gene lost 0 bases, with 9 bases spanning the gap. Per the germline V gene, CDR1 is MNHEY and CDR2 is SMNVEV (reference sequence). This CDR3 comprises 15 residues. CDR3 sequence: CASSLSGQLSYEQYF. CDR3 sequence (DNA): TGTGCCAGCAGTTTATCTGGACAGCTCTCCTACGAGCAGTACTTC.

The chain is built from TRBV5-1 and TRBJ1-2; 7 bases are shared with TRBD1. With V trimmed by 0 bases and J by 4 bases, 6 bases remained unmatched. CDR1 and CDR2 from the germline V gene are SGHRS and YFSETQ. The CDR3 spans 15 residues. CDR3 sequence (DNA): TGCGCCAGCAGCTTGGTCGACAGGGAATCCTATGGCTACACCTTC. As protein: CASSLVDRESYGYTF.

The chain uses TRBV5-6 and TRBJ1-5; no clear D gene. The length of the CDR3 is 14 residues. Germline CDR1 is SGHDT and CDR2 is YYEEEE. The V end lost 4 bases, the J end lost 3 bases, and 11 bases lay between the germline ends. This CDR3 is CASSPGVNNQPQHF. The CDR3 nucleotides read TGTGCCAGCAGCCCTGGGGTCAACAATCAGCCCCAGCATTTT.

This clone was seen only a few times. The rearrangement joins TRBV10-2 to TRBJ2-1, with D unclear. The CDR3 sequence is 13 residues long. Between the trimmed V and J ends, which lost 4 bases and 6 bases, there was a span of 10 bases. Germline CDR1 reads WSHSY; CDR2 reads SAAADI. CDR3 region: CASSGMVGNEQFF. In nucleotides, the CDR3 is TGCGCCAGCAGTGGTATGGTTGGCAATGAGCAGTTCTTC.

The chain links TRBV6-1 to TRBJ2-7; possible D gene TRBD2, 5 bases. Germline V gene lookup returns CDR1 MNHNS and CDR2 SASEGT. Trimming pared 9 bases from V and 4 bases from J, leaving 19 bases between. The CDR3 extends over 14 amino acids. The CDR3 protein is CARGPMGAQYEQYF. As DNA, the CDR3 is TGTGCCAGGGGTCCTATGGGAGCGCAGTACGAGCAGTACTTC.

This chain uses TRBV11-1 with TRBJ2-1; TRBD2 matches 8 bases. J lost 0 bases, V lost 1 base, and 8 bases had no gene match. CDR1 SGHAT and CDR2 FQDESV come from the germline V gene (reference sequence). The CDR3 has 18 amino acids. The CDR3 nucleotides read TGTGCCAGCAGCTTAGTATATTCCAGCGGGAGCTCCTACAATGAGCAGTTCTTC. The encoded protein is CASSLVYSSGSSYNEQFF.

CDR3 region: CASSQGGPSPYGYTF. CDR3 DNA sequence: TGCGCCAGCAGCCAGGGGGGGCCCTCACCCTATGGCTACACCTTC. The V gene is TRBV4-1, the J gene TRBJ1-2; D is possibly TRBD1 (6 bases). Trimming pared 3 bases from V and 4 bases from J, leaving 15 bases between. Per the germline V gene, CDR1 is MGHRA and CDR2 is YSYEKL. The CDR3 totals 15 residues.

This chain joins TRBV5-1 and TRBJ2-2; 13 bases are shared with TRBD2. The V gene's germline CDR1 is SGHRS and CDR2 YFSETQ. This CDR3 is built from 15 residues. The V segment lost 6 bases and the J segment 7 bases; nucleotides outside the gene matches: 6. Here the CDR3 reads CASTGLAGADGELFF. For the CDR3, the DNA is TGCGCCAGCACCGGACTAGCGGGAGCGGACGGGGAGCTGTTTTTT.

The V and J genes are TRBV6-5 and TRBJ1-1, with 8 bases identical to TRBD1. This CDR3 spans 14 amino acids. The germline V gene has CDR1 MNHEY and CDR2 SVGAGI. V lost 8 bases and J lost 0; bases outside the gene matches: 5. CDR3 bases: TGTGCCAGCCACAGGGGGGTCTTGAACACTGAAGCTTTCTTT. This gives the protein CASHRGVLNTEAFF.

This clone was seen a few times. The rearrangement links TRBV6-5 to TRBJ1-2; 7 nucleotides line up with TRBD1. Germline lookup yields CDR1 MNHEY and CDR2 SVGAGI. There are 14 residues in the CDR3. V was clipped by 6 bases and J by 8 bases; unmatched bases: 12. CDR3 coding DNA: TGTGCCAGCAGCACAACAGGGGCAGGGGGGGGCTACACCTTC. Translating gives CASSTTGAGGGYTF.

The V call is TRBV7-6, the J call TRBJ2-7; D is unresolved. Germline V CDR1 and CDR2: SGHVS, FNYEAQ. Trimming took 5 bases from V and 2 from J, leaving 13 bases between them. The CDR3 is 14 residues long. CDR3 loop: CASSPPGYPYEQYF. In nucleotides, the CDR3 is TGTGCCAGCAGCCCGCCGGGCTACCCCTACGAGCAGTACTTC.

CDR3 region: CASNPRGSGEQFF. The CDR3 DNA follows: TGTGCCAGCAATCCCAGGGGGAGCGGTGAGCAGTTCTTC. The chain has TRBV6-5 and TRBJ2-1, with 7 bases fitting TRBD1. Germline V CDR1 and CDR2: MNHEY, SVGAGI. Germline trimming cut 7 bases from V and 9 bases from J; bases unmatched to any gene: 9. The CDR3 spans 13 residues.

The chain's CDR3 is CASSGTGLNEKLFF. The CDR3 region has the DNA TGCGCCAGCAGCGGGACAGGGCTAAATGAAAAACTGTTTTTT. V gene TRBV5-1 combines with J gene TRBJ1-4; 9 nucleotides align to TRBD1. With V trimmed by 4 bases and J by 5 bases, 3 bases remained unmatched. The V gene's germline CDR1 is SGHRS and CDR2 YFSETQ. This CDR3 contains 14 residues.

The V and J genes are TRBV6-1 and TRBJ2-5; tentative D call: TRBD1 (6 bases). CDR1 is MNHNS and CDR2 is SASEGT in the germline V gene. The ends were cut back, 0 bases at V and 3 bases at J, with 11 bases in the middle. This CDR3 is 15 amino acids long. CDR3 amino acids: CASSEAAGVEETQYF. The CDR3 DNA reads as TGTGCCAGCAGTGAAGCGGCAGGGGTTGAAGAGACCCAGTACTTC.

The chain links TRBV27 to TRBJ1-2; TRBD1 aligns across 7 bases. Germline lookup yields CDR1 MNHEY and CDR2 SMNVEV (reference sequence). The CDR3 is made up of 14 amino acids. J was trimmed by 7 bases and V by 3 bases; bases with no gene match: 8. The CDR3 loop reads CASSFGQGVGGYTF. Written as DNA, the CDR3 is TGTGCCAGCAGTTTTGGGCAGGGGGTGGGTGGCTACACCTTC.

The chain has TRBV28 and TRBJ2-7; a possible D gene is TRBD1 (6 bases). There are 16 residues in the CDR3. Germline loops: CDR1 MDHEN, CDR2 SYDVKM. Trimming shortened V by 6 bases and J by 0 bases, and 18 bases separated the two germline ends. The CDR3 reads CASSQEGELGSYEQYF. The CDR3 region has the DNA TGTGCCAGCAGCCAAGAGGGGGAGCTTGGCTCCTACGAGCAGTACTTC.

In nucleotides, the CDR3 is TGTGCCAGCTCACTTTTTTATAGGACAGGGGAAGAGACCCAGTACTTC. This encodes CASSLFYRTGEETQYF. The V call is TRBV18, the J call TRBJ2-5; 9 nucleotides match TRBD1. Germline values: CDR1 KGHSH, CDR2 LQKENI. The V segment lost 4 bases and the J segment 3 bases; nucleotides outside the gene matches: 9. The CDR3 extends over 16 amino acids.

The V call is TRBV5-6, the J call TRBJ1-4; 7 bases map to TRBD1. The length of the CDR3 is 16 residues. V gave up 0 bases and J gave up 3 bases; unmatched junction bases: 5. Germline V gene sequence: CDR1 SGHDT, CDR2 YYEEEE. This CDR3 reads CASSLGQGEPNEKLFF. As DNA, the CDR3 is TGTGCCAGCAGCTTGGGGCAGGGGGAGCCTAATGAAAAACTGTTTTTT.

This clone was recorded only once. This chain joins TRBV11-2 and TRBJ2-4, with D tentatively TRBD1 (5 bases). The germline V gene encodes CDR1 SGHAT and CDR2 FQNNGV. Trimming took off 0 bases at V and 3 bases at J, with 12 bases between the two ends. This CDR3 has 16 amino acids. The CDR3 DNA is TGTGCCAGCAGCTTAGATTGGGGCGCCGGCAAAAACATTCAGTACTTC. Protein sequence: CASSLDWGAGKNIQYF. Supplemented by reference TRBV11-2 and TRBJ2-4, the full variable domain reads EAGVAQSPRYKIIEKRQSVAFWCNPISGHATLYWYQQILGQGPKLLIQFQNNGVVDDSQLPKDRFSAERLKGVDSTLKIQPAKLEDSAVYLCASSLDWGAGKNIQYFGAGTRLSVL.

The chain employs TRBV28 and TRBJ1-1; a possible D gene is TRBD1 (5 bases). Deletions cut 6 bases from V and 1 base from J, with 15 bases between. This CDR3 spans 15 amino acids. Germline values: CDR1 MDHEN, CDR2 SYDVKM. The CDR3 sequence: CASSRWGGGNTEAFF. As DNA, the CDR3 is TGTGCCAGCAGCCGATGGGGGGGAGGGAACACTGAAGCTTTCTTT.